This is a list of T cell receptor beta chains from one sample in a study of cytotoxic CD8 clonotypes in ibrutinib-treated CLL. The data were produced by immunoSEQ multiplex PCR, yet TCRdb's version contains in-frame clones alone and is incomplete. Altogether about 140,000 clones are present, about 91% being singletons, with the ten largest covering about 10%. This specimen consisted of PBMCs, obtained after 12 months of ibrutinib treatment. These receptors came from a human donor with chronic lymphocytic leukemia. The CDR3 runs from the conserved cysteine through the conserved F or W. A D gene is named only where the DNA matches it firmly. Clone size is not always given. Where it is, it says once, few, many or a class for expanded clones.

.,TRBJ2-1,TRBV2,.,TGTGCCAGCAGTGAAGCGCTAGGGCTAGCGATTGGGAATGAGCAGTTCTTC,CASSEALGLAIGNEQFF
.,TRBJ1-1,TRBV27,.,TGTGCCAGCAGTACCAGCACTGAAGCTTTCTTT,CASSTSTEAFF
once,TRBJ2-3,TRBV10-3,.,TGTGCCATCACCAATGGAGGGGTAGGCACAGATACGCAGTATTTT,CAITNGGVGTDTQYF
few,TRBJ2-6,TRBV19,.,TGTGCCAGTAGTAACCCTCAGGGAACTGGGGCCAACGTCCTGACTTTC,CASSNPQGTGANVLTF
.,TRBJ2-1,TRBV7-6,.,TGTGCCAGCAGCGGGACGCTCTACAATGAGCAGTTCTTC,CASSGTLYNEQFF
.,TRBJ1-2,TRBV7-9,.,TGTGCCAGCAGCTTAAAGGACTATGGCTACACCTTC,CASSLKDYGYTF
.,TRBJ2-7,TRBV9,.,TGTGCCAGCAGCATCGGGTTGGGGCGGCCGACCTACGAGCAGTACTTC,CASSIGLGRPTYEQYF
.,TRBJ2-2,TRBV10-3,.,TGTGCCATCAGTGAGGGCGAAACCGGGGAGCTGTTTTTT,CAISEGETGELFF
.,TRBJ2-7,TRBV6-5,.,TGTGCCAGCAGTTACACATCGGCGGGGCCCTACGAGCAGTACTTC,CASSYTSAGPYEQYF
.,TRBJ1-2,TRBV2,.,TGTGCCAGCTGGGGAGGCGGCTTCAGCTATGGCTACACCTTC,CASWGGGFSYGYTF
.,TRBJ2-7,TRBV5-6,TRBD1,TGTGCCAGCAACAGGGGGGCCGAGCAGTACTTC,CASNRGAEQYF
.,TRBJ2-7,TRBV7-9,.,TGTGCCAGCAGCTCCCGACAGGCTGGTAACGAGCAGTACTTC,CASSSRQAGNEQYF
.,TRBJ2-7,TRBV7-3,.,TGTGCCAGCAGCCAAAATCCAGACGGCGAGCAGTACTTC,CASSQNPDGEQYF
.,TRBJ2-7,TRBV29-1,.,TGCAGCGTTAACAGCCCAAGCTCCTACGAGCAGTACTTC,CSVNSPSSYEQYF
.,TRBJ2-5,TRBV2,.,TGTGCCAGCAGTGAAACGACAGTCGGAGAGACCCAGTACTTC,CASSETTVGETQYF
.,TRBJ1-2,TRBV9,.,TGTGCCAGCAGCGTAGATTCTGCATATGGCTACACCTTC,CASSVDSAYGYTF
.,TRBJ1-4,TRBV6-6,.,TGTGCCAGCAGTTACTTGGGATCTAATGAAAAACTGTTTTTT,CASSYLGSNEKLFF
.,TRBJ1-2,TRBV6-5,TRBD1,TGTGCCAGCAGCCAGGGGGCAAGGGTAAGCGGCTACACCTTC,CASSQGARVSGYTF
.,TRBJ1-1,TRBV6-4,TRBD1,TGTGCCAGCAGTGCCTCCGGGACAGGGGAGAACACTGAAGCTTTCTTT,CASSASGTGENTEAFF
.,TRBJ1-1,TRBV18,TRBD1,TGTGCCAGCTCGCACCCGGGACAGGGGGCTTTTGGGGCTTTCTTT,CASSHPGQGAFGAFF
.,TRBJ1-5,TRBV30,TRBD1,TGTGCCTGGAGCCTAGGGATCGACAGGGGGGCGGCACAGCCCCAGCATTTT,CAWSLGIDRGAAQPQHF
.,TRBJ2-2,TRBV20-1,.,TGCAGTGCTCAACTGTACGGGGAGCTGTTTTTT,CSAQLYGELFF
once,TRBJ1-2,TRBV7-9,.,TGTGCCAGCAGCTTAGGGGGAGCTATCTATGGCTACACCTTC,CASSLGGAIYGYTF
.,TRBJ2-1,TRBV4-2,.,TGTGCCAGCAGCCCATCGACTAGTAGCCACAATGAGCAGTTCTTC,CASSPSTSSHNEQFF